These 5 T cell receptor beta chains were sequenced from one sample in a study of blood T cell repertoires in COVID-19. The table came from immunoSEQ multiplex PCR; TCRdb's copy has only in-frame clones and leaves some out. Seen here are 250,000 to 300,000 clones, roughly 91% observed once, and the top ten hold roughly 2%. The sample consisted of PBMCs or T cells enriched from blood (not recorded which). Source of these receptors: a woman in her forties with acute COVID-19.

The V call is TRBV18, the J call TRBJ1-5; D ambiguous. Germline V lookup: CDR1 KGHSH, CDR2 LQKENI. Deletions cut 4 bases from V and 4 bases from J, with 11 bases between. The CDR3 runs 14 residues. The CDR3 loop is CASSRAGNNQPQHF. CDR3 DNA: TGTGCCAGCTCACGGGCTGGCAATAATCAGCCCCAGCATTTT.

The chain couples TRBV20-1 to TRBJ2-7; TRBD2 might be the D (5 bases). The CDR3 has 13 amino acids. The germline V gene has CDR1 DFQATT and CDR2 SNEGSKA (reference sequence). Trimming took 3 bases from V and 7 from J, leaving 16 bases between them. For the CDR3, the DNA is TGCAGTGCTAGTGTTCTAGGAGGTTCGGAGCAGTACTTC. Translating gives CSASVLGGSEQYF.

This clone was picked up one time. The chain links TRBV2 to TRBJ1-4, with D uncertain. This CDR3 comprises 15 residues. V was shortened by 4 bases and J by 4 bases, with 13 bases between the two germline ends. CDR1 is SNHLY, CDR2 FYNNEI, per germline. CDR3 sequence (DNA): TGTGCCAGCAGTGCCCCTCTACCCTTTAATGAAAAACTGTTTTTT. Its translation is CASSAPLPFNEKLFF.

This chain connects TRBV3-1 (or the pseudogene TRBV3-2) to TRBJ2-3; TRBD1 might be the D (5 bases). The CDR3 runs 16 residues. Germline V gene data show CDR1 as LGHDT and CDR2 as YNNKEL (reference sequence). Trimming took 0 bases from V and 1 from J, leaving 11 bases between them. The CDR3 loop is CASSQDPVGGTDTQYF. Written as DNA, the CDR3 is TGTGCCAGCAGCCAAGATCCGGTAGGGGGCACAGATACGCAGTATTTT.

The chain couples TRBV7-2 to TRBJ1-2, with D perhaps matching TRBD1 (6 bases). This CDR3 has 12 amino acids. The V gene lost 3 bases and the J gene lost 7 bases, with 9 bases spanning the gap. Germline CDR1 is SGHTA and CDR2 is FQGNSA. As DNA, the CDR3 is TGTGCCAGCAGCTTGGGGGGGCTTGGCTACACCTTC. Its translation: CASSLGGLGYTF.